What follows is one TCR beta chain and its context. TCRdb keeps only in-frame clones here, not all; method: immunoSEQ multiplex PCR. The data hold over 650,000 clones, with 87% observed a single time. This entry comes from a study of shared T cell receptors in the human thymus. The CDR3 length is 20 residues. Germline values: CDR1 ENHRY, CDR2 SYGVKD. V was clipped by 0 bases and J by 0 bases; unmatched bases: 10. In addition, the sample was reused for a study of human thymus T cells. That report notes: Thymus specimens were resections from corrective heart surgery.

Specimen: thymocytes. V and J are TRBV10-3 and TRBJ2-2, with TRBD2 matching over 10 bases. The TCR sequence derives from a boy younger than two with a congenital heart defect. The CDR3 bases are TGTGCCATCAGTGAGTCGAGTAGCGGGAGGTCCCCGGCGAACACCGGGGAGCTGTTTTTT. Translated: CAISESSSGRSPANTGELFF.